One T cell receptor (beta chain) is described in this entry. The germline gives CDR1 GTSNPN, CDR2 SVGIG (reference sequence). CDR3 length: 16 amino acids. Germline trimming cut 1 base from V and 2 bases from J; bases unmatched to any gene: 4. This specimen belongs to a study of OX40 agonist ivuxolimab in advanced cancers. Study-level background: Dose-escalation patients were diagnosed with hepatocellular carcinoma, melanoma, renal cell cancer or head and neck cancer. Partial responses were achieved by three patients, of whom one had hepatocellular carcinoma and two had cutaneous melanoma.

Profiled with immunoSEQ multiplex PCR; TCRdb holds only in-frame clones, not every one. Altogether tens of thousands of clones are present, roughly nine tenths being singletons, with the ten largest covering around an eighth. V gene TRBV30 combines with J gene TRBJ2-3; 12 bases match TRBD2. The source is an adult with an advanced solid tumor such as melanoma, head and neck, liver or kidney cancer. The material was CD4+ or CD8+ T cells sorted from blood, obtained in a trial of the OX40 agonist ivuxolimab. CDR3 coding DNA: TGTGCCTGGAGTGGGGGACTAGCGGGTCTCACAGATACGCAGTATTTT. This codes for CAWSGGLAGLTDTQYF. The full variable domain, its missing parts supplied by reference TRBV30 and TRBJ2-3, is SQTIHQWPATLVQPVGSPLSLECTVEGTSNPNLYWYRQAAGRGLQLLFYSVGIGQISSEVPQNLSASRPQDRQFILSSKKLLLSDSGFYLCAWSGGLAGLTDTQYFGPGTRLTVL.